Shown below are 5 T cell receptor beta chains from a single sample sequenced in a study of T cell responses to AZD1222 COVID-19 vaccine. The protocol was immunoSEQ multiplex PCR, while the TCRdb copy is restricted to in-frame clones and leaves out a portion. The sample gives about 220,000 clones, roughly 91% of which show up once; more than 0.8% is in the top ten. This material consisted of peripheral blood, taken on day 0 of MenACWY control vaccination. These receptors all come from an adult in good health.

This sequence joins TRBV3-1 (or the pseudogene TRBV3-2) and TRBJ1-1; D gene unclear. V gave up 4 bases and J gave up 5 bases, with 17 bases separating them. There are 15 residues in the CDR3. The germline CDR1 and CDR2 sequences are LGHDT and YNNKEL (reference sequence). The DNA of the CDR3 is TGTGCCAGCAGCCCCCTGAGGGATAGGTGGACTGAAGCTTTCTTT. Its translation: CASSPLRDRWTEAFF.

The chain joins TRBV29-1 to TRBJ2-7; the match to TRBD1 covers 7 bases. J was trimmed by 6 bases and V by 6 bases; bases with no gene match: 11. CDR1 and CDR2 from the germline V gene are SQVTM and ANQGSEA. This CDR3 contains 13 residues. CDR3 sequence (DNA): TGCAGCGTGTGGGACAGTTCGGGCCGCGAGCAGTACTTC. This gives the protein CSVWDSSGREQYF.

The chain carries TRBV20-1 and TRBJ1-5; D is unresolved. The germline V gene has CDR1 DFQATT and CDR2 SNEGSKA (reference sequence). The CDR3 runs 16 residues. Trimming left V 3 bases short and J 0 bases short, with 15 bases between. The CDR3 protein is CSASRQPGISNQPQHF. The CDR3 DNA follows: TGCAGTGCTAGTAGGCAACCGGGGATTAGCAATCAGCCCCAGCATTTT.

The V call is TRBV6-6, the J call TRBJ1-6, with D possibly matching TRBD1 (5 bases). Germline assignment: CDR1 MNHNY and CDR2 SVGAGI (reference sequence). The CDR3 extends over 11 amino acids. Trimming shortened V by 8 bases and J by 15 bases, and 14 bases separated the two germline ends. The CDR3 DNA sequence: TGTGCCAGCTCCTTTGACAGAATCCTCCACTTT. Its protein is CASSFDRILHF.

The chain employs TRBV6-4 and TRBJ2-3; a weak D match, TRBD2 (6 bases). From germline, CDR1 is MRHNA and CDR2 SNTAGT. This CDR3 has 17 amino acids. The V gene lost 0 bases and the J gene lost 0 bases, with 13 bases spanning the gap. The CDR3 DNA reads TGTGCCAGCAGTGACTCGGAGACTAGGCATAGCACAGATACGCAGTATTTT. Its translation: CASSDSETRHSTDTQYF.